The 28 T cell receptor beta chains given below trace back to one sample, sequenced in a study of shared clonotypes between healthy human individuals. TCRdb keeps only in-frame clones here, not all; method: immunoSEQ multiplex PCR. In the table there are roughly 2 million clones, roughly 95% of which are singletons. Naive CD8 cells were CD45RO-negative, positively selected for CCR7, excluding terminally differentiated effector memory CD45RA+ cells. What was sequenced was naive CD8+ T cells sorted from blood. The receptors were gathered from a man younger than 30 in good health.

This sequence joins TRBV5-6 and TRBJ1-1; no clear D. The length of the CDR3 is 13 residues. Germline lookup yields CDR1 SGHDT and CDR2 YYEEEE. V lost 2 bases, J lost 1 base, and 6 bases lay in between. CDR3 in amino acids: CASSLMQNTEAFF. In DNA, the CDR3 is TGTGCCAGCAGCTTAATGCAGAACACTGAAGCTTTCTTT.

This clone was seen a single time. The J gene is TRBJ2-3, the V gene TRBV4-3; maybe TRBD1 (5 bases). CDR3 size: 15 residues. The V gene's germline CDR1 is LGHNA and CDR2 YSLEER. V shed 0 bases and J shed 4 bases, with 11 bases lying between them. CDR3 sequence reads: CASSQDVRGPDTQYF. The CDR3 DNA reads as TGCGCCAGCAGCCAAGATGTAAGGGGCCCAGATACGCAGTATTTT.

The rearrangement uses TRBV5-4 and TRBJ2-7; 7 bases agree with TRBD2. The trim removed 2 bases at V and 5 bases at J, leaving 4 bases unmatched. Germline V gene lookup returns CDR1 SGHNT and CDR2 YYREEE (reference sequence). CDR3 length: 13 residues. The CDR3 sequence is CASSFGGGNEQYF. In DNA, the CDR3 is TGTGCCAGCAGCTTCGGGGGAGGGAACGAGCAGTACTTC.

This clone was counted once. Other DNA variants within this sample encode the same CDR3. The chain combines TRBV6-5 with TRBJ2-5; D gene unclear. The CDR3 sequence is 11 residues long. Germline CDR1 and CDR2: MNHEY and SVGAGI. The V end lost 3 bases, the J end lost 4 bases, and 3 bases lay between the germline ends. The CDR3 sequence is CASSYGETQYF. Here the CDR3 DNA reads TGTGCCAGCAGTTATGGAGAGACCCAGTACTTC.

Comments on this clone: Sequence at one end of the junction differs from germline and may be a read error. The CDR3 is CVWRPLGETQYF. The DNA for the CDR3 is TGTGTCTGGAGGCCCCTTGGAGAGACCCAGTACTTC. The rearrangement uses TRBV30 and TRBJ2-5, with D possibly TRBD2 on 5 matching bases. CDR3 length: 12 amino acids. Germline V gives CDR1 GTSNPN, CDR2 SVGIG (reference sequence).

The genes are TRBV4-3 and TRBJ2-3, with D possibly being TRBD2 (7 bases). Trimming shortened V by 0 bases and J by 2 bases, and 15 bases separated the two germline ends. The CDR3 runs 17 residues. Per germline, CDR1 LGHNA and CDR2 YSLEER. The DNA of the CDR3 is TGCGCCAGCAGCCAAGAAGGGGGGACTACATACACAGATACGCAGTATTTT. This translates into CASSQEGGTTYTDTQYF.

The rearrangement uses TRBV10-3 and TRBJ2-5; D not resolved. With 2 bases removed from V and 4 bases from J, the gap between germline ends came to 11 bases. CDR3 length: 14 residues. CDR1 is ENHRY, CDR2 SYGVKD, per germline. This chain's CDR3 is CAISEVGIPETQYF. The CDR3 nucleotides are TGTGCCATCAGTGAGGTGGGAATACCAGAGACCCAGTACTTC.

Only one count was recorded for this clone. This chain joins TRBV27 and TRBJ2-2; D is possibly TRBD1 or TRBD2 (7 bases each). Trimming took 11 bases from V and 0 from J, leaving 19 bases between them. The CDR3 runs 16 residues. Germline V gene sequence: CDR1 MNHEY, CDR2 SMNVEV (reference sequence). CDR3 residues: CAAGGTASSNTGELFF. Written as DNA, the CDR3 is TGTGCCGCCGGGGGGACAGCTTCTTCGAACACCGGGGAGCTGTTTTTT.

Written as DNA, the CDR3 is TGTGCCAGCAGTGTGGAGGGGGAGACCTACGAGCAGTACTTC. Translation: CASSVEGETYEQYF. The chain combines TRBV2 with TRBJ2-7, with D perhaps TRBD1 or TRBD2 (6 bases each). Per germline, CDR1 SNHLY and CDR2 FYNNEI. The CDR3 covers 14 residues. The V end lost 4 bases, the J end lost 2 bases, and 12 bases lay between the germline ends. The entire variable domain, with the rest obtained from reference TRBV2 and TRBJ2-7, is as follows: EPEVTQTPSHQVTQMGQEVILRCVPISNHLYFYWYRQILGQKVEFLVSFYNNEISEKSEIFDDQFSVERPDGSNFTLKIRSTKLEDSAMYFCASSVEGETYEQYFGPGTRLTVT.

The chain links TRBV2 to TRBJ2-3; D is ambiguous. CDR3 size: 12 residues. Trimming removed 1 base at V and 6 bases at J, with 5 bases between. CDR1 and CDR2 from the germline V gene are SNHLY and FYNNEI. The CDR3: CASSEGSDTQYF. CDR3 coding DNA: TGTGCCAGCAGTGAAGGCAGTGATACGCAGTATTTT.

The chain joins TRBV6-5 to TRBJ2-1; D is uncertain. Trimming cost V 2 bases and J 4 bases, with 12 bases left between them. Germline V gene data show CDR1 as MNHEY and CDR2 as SVGAGI. This CDR3 has 15 residues. The CDR3 bases are TGTGCCAGCAGTTACCTCCCAGGAAATTACAATGAGCAGTTCTTC. The encoded protein is CASSYLPGNYNEQFF.

The chain recombines TRBV6-6 with TRBJ2-1; 7 bases are shared with TRBD2. CDR3 length: 14 amino acids. The germline CDR1 and CDR2 sequences are MNHNY and SVGAGI (reference sequence). The V segment lost 7 bases and the J segment 7 bases; nucleotides outside the gene matches: 10. CDR3 amino acids: CASTGTIGGNEQFF. CDR3 in DNA: TGTGCCAGCACCGGGACTATCGGGGGTAATGAGCAGTTCTTC.

Regarding this clone: The sample carries other DNA sequences with the same CDR3. J is TRBJ1-2 and V is TRBV18, with D hard to call. The V gene's germline CDR1 is KGHSH and CDR2 LQKENI. The CDR3 extends over 13 amino acids. The ends were cut back, 2 bases at V and 0 bases at J, with 4 bases in the middle. The CDR3 loop is CASSPGPNYGYTF. The CDR3 DNA reads TGTGCCAGCTCACCAGGGCCTAACTATGGCTACACCTTC.

This clone has just one count. The J gene is TRBJ2-3, the V gene TRBV4-3, with 7 positions matching TRBD2. The CDR3 covers 17 residues. CDR1 and CDR2 (germline): LGHNA, YSLEER. V gave up 0 bases and J gave up 2 bases; unmatched junction bases: 8. The CDR3 reads CASSQDAAGTSTDTQYF. The CDR3 region has the DNA TGCGCCAGCAGCCAAGATGCAGCGGGGACCTCCACAGATACGCAGTATTTT.

This rearrangement joins TRBV19 to TRBJ1-1; D is undetermined. The CDR3 extends over 13 amino acids. CDR1 is LNHDA, CDR2 SQIVND, per germline (reference sequence). V was shortened by 5 bases and J by 0 bases, with 7 bases between the two germline ends. CDR3 bases: TGTGCCAGTAGTCTCGACATGAACACTGAAGCTTTCTTT. Amino acids: CASSLDMNTEAFF.

V usage is TRBV15 and J usage is TRBJ2-1; a possible D gene is TRBD2 (6 bases). CDR3 length: 15 amino acids. Between the trimmed V and J ends, which lost 0 bases and 7 bases, there was a span of 13 bases. Germline CDR1 reads LNHNV; CDR2 reads YYDKDF (reference sequence). DNA for the CDR3: TGTGCCACCAGCAGAGATCTACTAGCAGCGAATGAGCAGTTCTTC. Amino acid sequence: CATSRDLLAANEQFF.

CDR3 DNA: TGTGCCAGCCGTCAAAGGGGCAGGACTGAAGCTTTCTTT. The encoded protein is CASRQRGRTEAFF. J is TRBJ1-1 and V is TRBV28; TRBD1 might be the D (5 bases). Looked up from germline, CDR1 is MDHEN and CDR2 is SYDVKM. Trimming cost V 8 bases and J 5 bases, with 15 bases left between them. This CDR3 spans 13 amino acids.

With regard to this clone: This sample also contains other DNA sequences that code for the same CDR3. The rearrangement uses TRBV5-1 and TRBJ2-7; D gene unclear. The CDR3 extends over 14 amino acids. V lost 0 bases and J lost 0, with 7 bases in between. Germline CDR1 is SGHRS and CDR2 is YFSETQ. CDR3 in DNA: TGCGCCAGCAGCTTGGGACTGGGCTCCTACGAGCAGTACTTC. This encodes CASSLGLGSYEQYF.

A note on this clone: Other nucleotide sequences from this sample produce the same CDR3. This chain uses TRBV7-9 with TRBJ2-7; D not resolved. The CDR3 has 13 amino acids. Germline CDR1 reads SEHNR; CDR2 reads FQNEAQ (reference sequence). V dropped 1 base and J dropped 3 bases, with 7 bases sitting between them. The CDR3 DNA sequence: TGTGCCAGCAGCTTAGGGACGGGCTACGAGCAGTACTTC. Translating it yields CASSLGTGYEQYF.

V is TRBV4-1 and J is TRBJ2-2; TRBD2 might be the D (5 bases). The CDR3 runs to 16 residues. V was cut by 1 base and J by 2 bases, with 11 bases left in between. Germline V CDR1 and CDR2: MGHRA, YSYEKL. CDR3 sequence: CASSQGGAANTGELFF. The CDR3 DNA follows: TGCGCCAGCAGCCAAGGGGGAGCGGCTAACACCGGGGAGCTGTTTTTT.

The chain employs TRBV9 and TRBJ1-4, with TRBD1 as a possible D gene (6 bases). V lost 1 base and J 8 bases, leaving 12 bases between the germline ends. The CDR3 spans 14 residues. Germline V gene lookup returns CDR1 SGDLS and CDR2 YYNGEE. CDR3 region: CASSVSGTQEKLFF. The CDR3 nucleotides are TGTGCCAGCAGCGTATCCGGGACACAAGAAAAACTGTTTTTT.

The chain has TRBV7-9 and TRBJ2-1; D assignment may be TRBD1 or TRBD2 (6 bases each). CDR1 is SEHNR and CDR2 is FQNEAQ in the germline V gene (reference sequence). Trimming shortened V by 5 bases and J by 9 bases, and 14 bases separated the two germline ends. This CDR3 region has 13 residues. The CDR3 DNA is TGTGCCAGCAGCCTCGGGGGCCAGGGTGAGCAGTTCTTC. Its translation is CASSLGGQGEQFF.

The chain uses TRBV7-9 and TRBJ1-5; the D is unclear. The germline V gene encodes CDR1 SEHNR and CDR2 FQNEAQ (reference sequence). The V and J ends lost 1 base and 0 bases respectively, with 10 bases between them. The CDR3 length is 16 residues. This CDR3 reads CASSLGQPNSNQPQHF. CDR3 sequence (DNA): TGTGCCAGCAGCTTAGGGCAGCCTAATAGCAATCAGCCCCAGCATTTT.

This rearrangement joins TRBV27 to TRBJ2-4; 11 nucleotides align to TRBD2. Germline CDR1 MNHEY, CDR2 SMNVEV (reference sequence). After removal of 5 bases from V and 13 bases from J, the junction contained 7 bases not matched to a gene. The CDR3 is made up of 13 amino acids. The CDR3: CASSMTSGINQYF. The CDR3 nucleotides read TGTGCCAGCAGTATGACTAGCGGGATAAACCAGTACTTC.

V gene TRBV19 combines with J gene TRBJ2-7; 9 bases are a match to TRBD1. The CDR3 covers 14 residues. The V gene end was trimmed by 6 bases and the J gene end by 2 bases; junction bases not matched to a gene: 5. Germline values: CDR1 LNHDA, CDR2 SQIVND (reference sequence). The CDR3 reads CASSHRGPTYEQYF. In nucleotides, the CDR3 is TGTGCCAGTAGCCACAGGGGGCCGACCTACGAGCAGTACTTC.

CDR3 sequence: CAIGADSYEQYF. CDR3 in DNA: TGTGCCATCGGGGCGGACTCCTACGAGCAGTACTTC. The J gene is TRBJ2-7, the V gene TRBV10-3; the D gene is possibly TRBD1 (5 bases). V was cut by 8 bases and J by 0 bases, with 8 bases left in between. Germline loops: CDR1 ENHRY, CDR2 SYGVKD. This CDR3 has 12 amino acids.

This chain's CDR3 is CASSATSNQPQHF. CDR3 nucleotide sequence: TGTGCCAGCAGCGCTACTAGCAATCAGCCCCAGCATTTT. The rearrangement links TRBV27 to TRBJ1-5; unclear D gene. The CDR3 is 13 amino acids. V lost 6 bases and J lost 0, with 6 bases in between. CDR1 is MNHEY and CDR2 is SMNVEV in the germline V gene (reference sequence).

The CDR3, as DNA: TGTGCCAGCAGTGTGGACTTGAACACTGAAGCTTTCTTT. This encodes CASSVDLNTEAFF. This chain uses TRBV6-1 with TRBJ1-1; D is unresolved. Germline V CDR1 and CDR2: MNHNS, SASEGT. Trimming took off 4 bases at V and 0 bases at J, with 6 bases between the two ends. The CDR3 spans 13 residues.